One and the same sample provided the 22 T cell receptor beta chains below, sequenced in a study of TIL therapy for anti-PD-1-resistant metastatic lung cancer. This was the immunoSEQ v3 assay. Assay used: immunoSEQ multiplex PCR; TCRdb lists only in-frame clones, some missing. The sample has over 10,000 clones, approximately 71% seen once. Time point in this sample: pre-treatment sample, taken before nivolumab and TIL therapy. Tumor tissue came from excised metastases, mostly pleural nodules or supraclavicular lymph nodes. This sample comprised tumor tissue, obtained at baseline. The origin of the receptors is a woman aged 30-79 years with non-small cell lung cancer.

The chain uses TRBV19 and TRBJ1-5; TRBD1 matches 8 bases. The germline gives CDR1 LNHDA, CDR2 SQIVND (reference sequence). This CDR3 contains 15 residues. V dropped 1 base and J dropped 6; count of bases not matched to a gene: 5. CDR3 DNA sequence: TGTGCCAGTAGTATAGCGGGACAGGTCGGTCAGCCCCAGCATTTT. Residues: CASSIAGQVGQPQHF.

This chain connects TRBV19 to TRBJ1-5; D not certain. The germline gives CDR1 LNHDA, CDR2 SQIVND (reference sequence). The CDR3 contains 12 residues. The germline V and J ends were trimmed by 5 bases and 4 bases, with 6 bases remaining between them. CDR3 sequence reads: CASSEVNQPQHF. In nucleotides, the CDR3 is TGTGCCAGTAGTGAAGTTAATCAGCCCCAGCATTTT.

V is TRBV11-3 and J is TRBJ2-7; no definite D call. CDR3 length: 13 amino acids. Trimming took 5 bases from V and 4 from J, leaving 12 bases between them. The V gene's germline CDR1 is SGHNT and CDR2 YENEEA. The DNA for the CDR3 is TGTGCCAGCAGCCCCTCAAACGGGTACGAGCAGTACTTC. Translating gives CASSPSNGYEQYF.

This clone was seen a few times. V is TRBV13 and J is TRBJ2-7; TRBD1 might be the D (6 bases). The ends were cut back, 5 bases at V and 0 bases at J, with 14 bases in the middle. Germline CDR1 reads PRHDT; CDR2 reads FYEKMQ (reference sequence). There are 15 residues in the CDR3. In DNA, the CDR3 is TGTGCCAGCAGCCGCTCTGGGACACCCTCCTACGAGCAGTACTTC. Protein: CASSRSGTPSYEQYF.

The chain joins TRBV18 to TRBJ2-2; either TRBD1 or TRBD2 may supply D (5 bases each). V lost 1 base and J 5 bases, leaving 5 bases between the germline ends. CDR3 size: 13 residues. Germline CDR1 and CDR2: KGHSH and LQKENI. The CDR3 region is CASSPRGTGELFF. The CDR3 DNA reads as TGTGCCAGCTCACCACGGGGGACCGGGGAGCTGTTTTTT.

The rearrangement joins TRBV13 to TRBJ2-5; possibly TRBD1 for D (6 bases). Trimming shortened V by 4 bases and J by 2 bases, and 11 bases separated the two germline ends. In germline, CDR1 is PRHDT, CDR2 FYEKMQ (reference sequence). CDR3 length: 14 amino acids. The CDR3 DNA sequence: TGTGCCAGCAGCTACGAACAGGGACAAGAGACCCAGTACTTC. This sequence encodes CASSYEQGQETQYF.

This clone turned up a few times. The rearrangement joins TRBV28 to TRBJ1-3; D is perhaps TRBD1 (6 bases). The germline gives CDR1 MDHEN, CDR2 SYDVKM. The CDR3 extends over 19 amino acids. Trimming cost V 0 bases and J 0 bases, with 18 bases left between them. CDR3 DNA: TGTGCCAGCAGTTTATGGATCGCTACAGGGCCTTACTCTGGAAACACCATATATTTT. It is translated as CASSLWIATGPYSGNTIYF. Full variable domain (rest looked up from reference TRBV28 and TRBJ1-3): DVKVTQSSRYLVKRTGEKVFLECVQDMDHENMFWYRQDPGLGLRLIYFSYDVKMKEKGDIPEGYSVSREKKERFSLILESASTNQTSMYLCASSLWIATGPYSGNTIYFGEGSWLTVV.

V gene TRBV11-2 combines with J gene TRBJ1-2; D might be TRBD1 (5 bases). The CDR3 has 15 amino acids. Germline V lookup: CDR1 SGHAT, CDR2 FQNNGV. Trimming cost V 3 bases and J 6 bases, with 17 bases left between them. CDR3: CASSLGVTAGDGYTF. The CDR3 region has the DNA TGTGCCAGCAGCTTGGGGGTCACCGCCGGGGATGGCTACACCTTC.

Only a few counts were recorded for this clone. The V gene is TRBV2, the J gene TRBJ1-5; D ambiguous. Germline values: CDR1 SNHLY, CDR2 FYNNEI. The CDR3 totals 12 residues. Deletions cut 3 bases from V and 9 bases from J, with 9 bases between. This CDR3 is CASSEMSRPQHF. In nucleotides, the CDR3 is TGTGCCAGCAGTGAGATGAGTCGGCCCCAGCATTTT.

The chain recombines TRBV2 with TRBJ1-5, with TRBD1 identical over 8 bases. The CDR3 totals 15 residues. CDR1 is SNHLY and CDR2 is FYNNEI in the germline V gene. Trimming cost V 6 bases and J 6 bases; bases outside gene matches: 10. CDR3: CASSEQGGEGQPQHF. In nucleotides, the CDR3 is TGTGCCAGCAGCGAACAGGGGGGCGAGGGTCAGCCCCAGCATTTT.

The rearrangement uses TRBV19 and TRBJ1-6; 7 bases map to TRBD1. CDR3 length equals 13 residues. With V trimmed by 4 bases and J by 15 bases, 9 bases remained unmatched. Looked up from germline, CDR1 is LNHDA and CDR2 is SQIVND (reference sequence). The CDR3 DNA reads as TGTGCCAGTAGTAATCCGACAGGGATGCTCCTCCACTTT. Residues: CASSNPTGMLLHF.

This clone was observed a handful of times. The chain uses TRBV6-1 and TRBJ2-7; 11 bases are a match to TRBD2. Unmatched junction bases numbered 10, after V lost 10 bases and J lost 2 bases. There are 15 residues in the CDR3. The V gene's germline CDR1 is MNHNS and CDR2 SASEGT. The CDR3 sequence is CATLKGLAETYEQYF. The DNA for the CDR3 is TGTGCCACCCTCAAGGGACTAGCGGAAACCTACGAGCAGTACTTC.

This clone is medium-sized within its sample. The rearrangement joins TRBV19 to TRBJ1-2, with a possible D match to TRBD1 (6 bases). CDR3 length: 13 amino acids. Looked up from germline, CDR1 is LNHDA and CDR2 is SQIVND (reference sequence). Trimming shortened V by 5 bases and J by 3 bases, and 10 bases separated the two germline ends. The CDR3 coding sequence is TGTGCCAGTAGTGCCCGGACAGACTATGGCTACACCTTC. It encodes CASSARTDYGYTF.

The CDR3 region has the DNA TGTGCCAGTAAAACAAAGTTTAACACTGAAGCTTTCTTT. Residues: CASKTKFNTEAFF. The chain couples TRBV19 to TRBJ1-1; D is uncertain. Germline V gene sequence: CDR1 LNHDA, CDR2 SQIVND (reference sequence). V was pared by 7 bases and J by 2 bases, with 11 bases between. The CDR3 loop spans 13 amino acids.

The chain links TRBV4-3 to TRBJ2-7; 9 nucleotides line up with TRBD1. V was pared by 0 bases and J by 2 bases, with 2 bases of the junction left unmatched. The CDR3 has 15 amino acids. CDR1 and CDR2 (germline): LGHNA, YSLEER. The CDR3 nucleotides read TGCGCCAGCAGCCAAGAATGGGACAGGGCCTACGAGCAGTACTTC. It specifies CASSQEWDRAYEQYF.

The chain links TRBV7-2 to TRBJ2-7; TRBD2 agrees at 9 bases. The CDR3 is made up of 13 amino acids. Germline V gives CDR1 SGHTA, CDR2 FQGNSA. J gave up 7 bases and V 4 bases, and 5 bases lay outside the gene matches. The CDR3 here is CASSSGLALEQYF. The CDR3 bases are TGTGCCAGCAGCTCCGGACTAGCGTTAGAGCAGTACTTC.

This clone is categorized as medium-sized (0.01 to 0.1%). The chain couples TRBV4-1 to TRBJ2-7; D gene uncertain. V dropped 1 base and J dropped 6 bases, with 7 bases sitting between them. The germline CDR1 and CDR2 sequences are MGHRA and YSYEKL. The CDR3 loop spans 12 amino acids. The CDR3: CASSQGGLEQYF. The CDR3 nucleotides are TGCGCCAGCAGCCAAGGAGGCCTCGAGCAGTACTTC.

The rearrangement uses TRBV10-3 and TRBJ2-3; 14 nucleotides agree with TRBD2. The CDR3 loop spans 18 amino acids. Germline CDR1 ENHRY, CDR2 SYGVKD. V lost 8 bases and J lost 1; bases outside the gene matches: 11. CDR3 nucleotides: TGTGCCATCGGAACCGGGACTAGCGGGAGCGGGGGCACAGATACGCAGTATTTT. Translation gives CAIGTGTSGSGGTDTQYF.

This clone appeared a single time. The chain employs TRBV10-3 and TRBJ1-2; 12 bases are a match to TRBD1. This CDR3 is built from 15 residues. The germline gives CDR1 ENHRY, CDR2 SYGVKD. V was clipped by 10 bases and J by 5 bases; unmatched bases: 11. CDR3 DNA sequence: TGTGCCACGGGACAGGGGGCACCTACGGGATATGGCTACACCTTC. Amino acid sequence: CATGQGAPTGYGYTF.

This clone occurred once. The CDR3 sequence is CSAKHQETQYF. The CDR3 DNA reads TGCAGTGCTAAGCACCAAGAGACCCAGTACTTC. The chain uses TRBV20-1 and TRBJ2-5; unclear D gene. V was pared by 4 bases and J by 0 bases, with 3 bases between. Germline V CDR1 and CDR2: DFQATT, SNEGSKA (reference sequence). The CDR3 extends over 11 amino acids.

The V and J genes are TRBV28 and TRBJ2-1, with TRBD2 matching 8 bases. The CDR3 is 15 residues long. Germline trimming cut 3 bases from V and 6 bases from J; bases unmatched to any gene: 7. Germline V CDR1 and CDR2: MDHEN, SYDVKM. CDR3 loop: CASSFHSGTRNEQFF. Written as DNA, the CDR3 is TGTGCCAGCAGTTTCCATAGCGGGACTCGCAATGAGCAGTTCTTC.

This chain joins TRBV6-5 and TRBJ1-2, with 8 positions matching TRBD1. This CDR3 is 13 amino acids long. With V trimmed by 3 bases and J by 8 bases, 5 bases remained unmatched. From germline, CDR1 is MNHEY and CDR2 SVGAGI. CDR3 in DNA: TGTGCCAGCAGTTATCAGGGGGCGAGGGGCTACACCTTC. Protein: CASSYQGARGYTF.